This T cell receptor (beta chain) derives from a study of blood T cell repertoires in COVID-19. The overall study: Sources were T cells, B-cell-depleted T cells, or PBMCs; the material itself was cDNA or gDNA.

In the original processing: Amplification with reference gene primers provided the estimates of nucleated cell counts. Measured with immunoSEQ multiplex PCR; TCRdb has only the in-frame clones, and not every one. D and trimming come from the DNA, and the V and J calls and clone size come from that table. The table has about 480,000 clones, nearly 90% seen once. This CDR3 contains 14 residues. Germline CDR1 and CDR2: SGHRS and YFSETQ. The V gene end was trimmed by 4 bases and the J gene end by 5 bases; junction bases not matched to a gene: 4. Participants were aged about 18 to 100 years from 20 to 30 US areas. Cohort placement rested on clinical history that participants reported themselves.

This TCR was sampled from a young woman with acute COVID-19. The rearrangement uses TRBV5-1 and TRBJ2-1; 9 positions agree with TRBD1. The sample consisted of PBMCs or T cells enriched from blood (not recorded which). In nucleotides, the CDR3 is TGCGCCAGCAGCCTAGGGACAGGGCACAATGAGCAGTTCTTC. This sequence encodes CASSLGTGHNEQFF.